The entry below gives a single TCR beta chain sequence along with its context. Generated by immunoSEQ multiplex PCR, the TCRdb table keeps only in-frame clones and is missing some. This sample yields 90,000 to 110,000 clones, of which 82% are seen a single time; 5% belongs to the top ten. This entry belongs to a study of T cell responses to AZD1222 COVID-19 vaccine. The CDR3 loop spans 16 amino acids. V was cut by 6 bases and J by 2 bases, with 20 bases left in between. Germline assignment: CDR1 MDHEN and CDR2 SYDVKM. The chain is built from TRBV28 and TRBJ2-7, with D unclear. Source: peripheral blood, taken on day 0 of AZD1222 vaccination. The TCR sequence derives from an adult in good health. The CDR3, as DNA: TGTGCCAGCAGACCCGCCTCCGGAGACTCAGCCTACGAGCAGTACTTC. Residues: CASRPASGDSAYEQYF.